The 25 T cell receptor beta chains in this list originate from one sample, sequenced in a study of esophageal squamous cell carcinoma under preoperative chemotherapy. TCRdb re-called the PCR reads with MiXCR, one entry per CDR3 protein. The table lists about 18,000 distinct CDR3 sequences, 35% to 55% of them singletons. Time point: after preoperative PTX-NDP chemotherapy. Sample collection was performed from a patient given preoperative chemotherapy. The receptors originated from a human donor with esophageal squamous cell carcinoma. The donor label of this sample is uncertain.

By its share, this clonotype is medium-sized. The CDR3 nucleotides are TGTGCCAGCAGCTTCCGAATAGCGGGAGCTGCAGATACGCAGTATTTT. Its protein product is CASSFRIAGAADTQYF. This chain uses TRBV7-2 with TRBJ2-4; 9 bases map to TRBD2. The DNA end lines up better with TRBJ2-3; the J call may be wrong. Looked up from germline, CDR1 is SGHTA and CDR2 is FQGNSA. This CDR3 spans 16 amino acids.

This clonotype was counted many times. The DNA of the CDR3 is TGTGCCAGCAGCCCTTTCCGGGGACCGGCCCGAGGGGGTACGCAGTATTTT. Amino acid sequence: CASSPFRGPARGGTQYF. V usage is TRBV7-6 and J usage is TRBJ2-3; D may be TRBD1 (6 bases). This CDR3 is 17 amino acids long. Germline CDR1 reads SGHVS; CDR2 reads FNYEAQ. Trimming shortened V by 5 bases and J by 8 bases, and 26 bases separated the two germline ends.

The chain couples TRBV11-2 to TRBJ2-4; the D gene could be TRBD1 or TRBD2 (5 bases each). Per the germline V gene, CDR1 is SGHAT and CDR2 is FQNNGV. This CDR3 comprises 16 residues. Trimming removed 0 bases at V and 0 bases at J, with 9 bases between. CDR3 nucleotides: TGTGCCAGCAGCTTAGAGAGGGGATTAGCCAAAAACATTCAGTACTTC. It yields the protein CASSLERGLAKNIQYF. Supplemented by reference TRBV11-2 and TRBJ2-4, the full variable domain reads EAGVAQSPRYKIIEKRQSVAFWCNPISGHATLYWYQQILGQGPKLLIQFQNNGVVDDSQLPKDRFSAERLKGVDSTLKIQPAKLEDSAVYLCASSLERGLAKNIQYFGAGTRLSVL.

This clonotype has more than one count but fewer than ten. This chain joins TRBV7-9 and TRBJ2-1, with 11 bases that match TRBD2. Germline CDR1 and CDR2: SEHNR and FQNEAQ (reference sequence). After removal of 1 base from V and 11 bases from J, the junction contained 10 bases not matched to a gene. The CDR3 has 16 amino acids. The CDR3, as DNA: TGTGCCAGCAGCTTAGTATCCGGACTAGCGGGTCCTCAGCAGTTCTTC. This gives the protein CASSLVSGLAGPQQFF.

This chain links TRBV27 with TRBJ2-1, with 9 bases fitting TRBD2. After removal of 7 bases from V and 8 bases from J, the junction contained 9 bases not matched to a gene. Germline CDR1 reads MNHEY; CDR2 reads SMNVEV (reference sequence). This CDR3 has 14 residues. The CDR3 DNA is TGTGCCAGCACCCGGGGGGGACTAGCTTATGAGCAGTTCTTC. It specifies CASTRGGLAYEQFF.

In regard to this clonotype: One end of the junction fails to match germline, which may point to a read error. V gene TRBV7-8 combines with J gene TRBJ2-5; D tentatively fits TRBD1 or TRBD2 (6 bases each). The germline V gene encodes CDR1 SGHVS and CDR2 FQNEAQ. The CDR3 sequence is 14 residues long. CDR3 in amino acids: CASRSSTGAEAQYF. The CDR3 DNA reads as TGTGCCAGCAGGTCGTCTACGGGGGCCGAGGCCCAGTATTTC.

This clonotype was recorded only once. In this CDR3 the conserved last residue, phenylalanine or tryptophan, is missing, so a read error is likely. It is unclear where the CDR3 begins or ends on the DNA, so no DNA is shown, and the CDR3 is as TCRdb lists it. The J gene is TRBJ2-1, the V gene TRBV11-1. In germline, CDR1 is SGHAT, CDR2 FQDESV (reference sequence). Including both end residues, the CDR3 is 8 amino acids long. The CDR3: CASSLRVP.

This clonotype is judged medium-sized. CDR3 protein: CASSEVGLRAEQYF. In DNA form, the CDR3 reads TGTGCCAGCAGTGAAGTAGGGCTCCGGGCCGAGCAGTACTTC. The chain joins TRBV6-1 to TRBJ2-5; D is unclear. Gene TRBJ2-7 matches the end of the DNA better, so the J call may be wrong. Germline CDR1 and CDR2: MNHNS and SASEGT. The CDR3 length is 14 residues.

The chain joins TRBV12-3 or TRBV12-4 to TRBJ2-1; 10 bases are shared with TRBD2. The CDR3 runs 16 residues. The ends lost 6 bases at V and 5 bases at J; junction bases unmatched: 10. CDR3 sequence: CASSTVLAGSHNEQFF. Here the CDR3 DNA reads TGTGCCAGCAGCACTGTACTAGCGGGATCCCACAATGAGCAGTTCTTC.

This clonotype was found many times. The J gene is TRBJ2-1, the V gene TRBV12-3 or TRBV12-4, with TRBD2 identical over 12 bases. Losses at the gene ends were 5 bases for V and 7 bases for J; bases not matched to a gene: 6. The CDR3 covers 15 residues. The CDR3 bases are TGTGCCAGCAGTCATCAGACTAGCGGGAGAAATGAGCAGTTCTTC. Amino acid sequence: CASSHQTSGRNEQFF.

The chain uses TRBV7-8 and TRBJ2-5; TRBD1 matches 7 bases. The CDR3 totals 14 residues. Germline CDR1 reads SGHVS; CDR2 reads FQNEAQ. V lost 6 bases, J lost 11 bases, and 15 bases stayed unmatched. CDR3 residues: CASSQSRGLNEQYF. The CDR3 bases are TGTGCCAGCAGTCAAAGTAGGGGGCTCAATGAGCAGTACTTC.

The chain has TRBV24-1 and TRBJ2-3; 9 nucleotides agree with TRBD2. Near its end, the DNA agrees better with TRBJ2-7, so the J call may be wrong. CDR1 is KGHDR and CDR2 is SFDVKD in the germline V gene. There are 16 residues in the CDR3. This chain's CDR3 is CATSDPELAGYNEQYF. CDR3 nucleotide sequence: TGTGCCACCAGTGATCCCGAACTAGCGGGTTACAATGAGCAGTACTTC.

The chain uses TRBV27 and TRBJ2-7; D remains unclear. Germline CDR1 reads MNHEY; CDR2 reads SMNVEV (reference sequence). The germline V and J ends were trimmed by 0 bases and 0 bases, with 6 bases remaining between them. The CDR3 loop spans 14 amino acids. CDR3 protein: CASSLSRVSYEQYF. In DNA form, the CDR3 reads TGTGCCAGCAGTTTATCCCGAGTCTCCTACGAGCAGTACTTC.

This clonotype was seen a few times. This chain links TRBV7-2 with TRBJ2-5; weak D call: TRBD2 (6 bases). The J call may be faulty, since TRBJ2-1 better matches the DNA end. The length of the CDR3 is 13 residues. Germline loops: CDR1 SGHTA, CDR2 FQGNSA. CDR3 region: CASSFKGGTFQFF. CDR3 nucleotide sequence: TGTGCCAGCAGCTTTAAGGGCGGGACCTTCCAGTTCTTC.

J is TRBJ2-3 and V is TRBV7-8; 7 positions match TRBD2. The CDR3 loop spans 15 amino acids. V lost 6 bases and J lost 5; bases outside the gene matches: 11. The V gene's germline CDR1 is SGHVS and CDR2 FQNEAQ. CDR3: CASSPGGIKGDTQYF. CDR3 nucleotides: TGTGCCAGCAGTCCGGGAGGCATAAAGGGAGATACGCAGTATTTT.

The count of this clonotype is one. The rearrangement joins TRBV9 to TRBJ1-5; 8 bases are shared with TRBD1. After removal of 0 bases from V and 4 bases from J, the junction contained 9 bases not matched to a gene. The CDR3 sequence is 17 residues long. Germline CDR1 SGDLS, CDR2 YYNGEE. CDR3 residues: CASSVAKDRDGNQPQHF. CDR3 nucleotides: TGTGCCAGCAGCGTAGCGAAGGACAGGGACGGTAATCAGCCCCAGCATTTT.

This clonotype came up once. At one end the junction does not follow the germline gene, possibly because of a read error. The chain employs TRBV6-1 and TRBJ2-3; tentative D call: TRBD2 (7 bases). The CDR3 consists of 20 residues. Germline V gives CDR1 MNHNS, CDR2 SASEGT. In nucleotides, the CDR3 is TGTGCCAGCAGGCTACAGGGAGCGGGGCTCGGGGGCGGTGGCCTAGATACGCAGTACTTT. It encodes CASRLQGAGLGGGGLDTQYF.

This clonotype has a handful of counts. J is TRBJ2-1 and V is TRBV7-8, with 14 bases fitting TRBD2. The DNA end favors TRBJ2-5, so the J call may be wrong. The CDR3 runs to 17 residues. Germline V gene data show CDR1 as SGHVS and CDR2 as FQNEAQ. Written as DNA, the CDR3 is TGTGCCAGCAGCCCGCGGACTAGCGGGGGGAGCCAAGAGACCCAGTACTTC. It is translated as CASSPRTSGGSQETQYF.

Notes on this clonotype: Since the CDR3 does not end with the conserved phenylalanine or tryptophan, this likely comes from a read error. The limits of the CDR3 on the DNA are not certain, so only TCRdb's listed CDR3 is given. The gene calls are TRBV7-3 and TRBJ2-5; the D call in the table, TRBD2, was not verified against the DNA. CDR1 is SGHTA, CDR2 FQGTGA, per germline. Both ends counted, the CDR3 spans 14 residues. The CDR3 sequence: CASSPGLAGATQLS.

This clonotype was found a few times. This may arise from a read error, as a much more abundant clone is one base away. This rearrangement joins TRBV11-3 to TRBJ2-5; D may match TRBD1 or TRBD2 (5 bases each). Near its end, the DNA agrees better with TRBJ2-1, so the J call may be wrong. In germline, CDR1 is SGHNT, CDR2 YENEEA. The CDR3 consists of 14 residues. This chain's CDR3 is CASASRGAKKTQFF. The CDR3 nucleotides read TGTGCCAGCGCGAGTAGAGGGGCGAAGAAGACCCAGTTCTTC.

The chain employs TRBV7-3 and TRBJ2-1; 7 positions match TRBD1. The CDR3 is 17 amino acids. V dropped 0 bases and J dropped 1; count of bases not matched to a gene: 6. Germline values: CDR1 SGHTA, CDR2 FQGTGA. CDR3 loop: CASSLTISTGSYNEQFF. The CDR3 bases are TGTGCCAGCAGCTTAACTATTTCGACAGGGTCCTACAATGAGCAGTTCTTC. Combining the CDR3 with reference TRBV7-3 and TRBJ2-1 gives the whole variable domain GAGVSQTPSNKVTEKGKYVELRCDPISGHTALYWYRQSLGQGPEFLIYFQGTGAADDSGLPNDRFFAVRPEGSVSTLKIQRTERGDSAVYLCASSLTISTGSYNEQFFGPGTRLTVL.

This clonotype has at least ten counts. This chain connects TRBV6-5 to TRBJ2-3; the match to TRBD2 covers 9 bases. J lost 1 base, V lost 4 bases, and 3 bases had no gene match. Per the germline V gene, CDR1 is MNHEY and CDR2 is SVGAGI. The CDR3 has 15 residues. This CDR3 is CASSLAGVGTDTQYF. In DNA, the CDR3 is TGTGCCAGCAGTTTAGCGGGGGTCGGCACAGATACGCAGTATTTT.

The J gene is TRBJ2-7, the V gene TRBV6-1; 8 positions match TRBD2. Germline values: CDR1 MNHNS, CDR2 SASEGT. The CDR3 runs 13 residues. The trim removed 5 bases at V and 4 bases at J, leaving 4 bases unmatched. The CDR3 DNA follows: TGTGCCAGCAGTACCGGACTAGCTTACGAGCAGTACTTC. The encoded protein is CASSTGLAYEQYF.

V usage is TRBV6-1 and J usage is TRBJ2-4; unclear D gene. The germline CDR1 and CDR2 sequences are MNHNS and SASEGT. V lost 7 bases and J lost 13, with 17 bases in between. The length of the CDR3 is 12 residues. CDR3 DNA: TGTGCCAGCAACCCCCCACACAGTGAGCAGTACTTC. It codes for CASNPPHSEQYF.

This rearrangement joins TRBV7-3 to TRBJ2-5; D possibly corresponds to TRBD2 (5 bases). Germline values: CDR1 SGHTA, CDR2 FQGTGA. Trimming shortened V by 9 bases and J by 2 bases, and 19 bases separated the two germline ends. This CDR3 region has 15 residues. CDR3 in amino acids: CARGAGSREQETQYF. The CDR3 region has the DNA TGTGCCAGGGGCGCTGGGAGCCGTGAGCAAGAGACCCAGTACTTC.